These 16 T cell receptor beta chains originate from one sample sequenced in a study of human T cells and chemical hapten exposure. Time point in this sample: patch test 3, about 24 weeks after DPC sensitization. The treatment denotes: therapeutic diphenylcyclopropenone sensitization with weekly scalp DPC. Via MiXCR, TCRdb re-called the RACE reads, giving one row per CDR3 protein. Among about 76,000 distinct CDR3 sequences listed, over 10% were seen once. Sequencing used whole blood, obtained in connection with sensitization to the hapten diphenylcyclopropenone (DPC). The receptors were gathered from a woman between 50 and 59 years old with alopecia areata. Some clones in this sample may be carry-over from other donors' samples.

This clonotype was detected a few times. This chain uses TRBV20-1 with TRBJ2-2; tentatively, D is TRBD1 or TRBD2 (5 bases each). CDR3 length: 15 amino acids. CDR1 is DFQATT and CDR2 is SNEGSKA in the germline V gene (reference sequence). V was cut by 3 bases and J by 8 bases, with 19 bases left in between. Here the CDR3 reads CSARARDLSPGELFF. CDR3 nucleotides: TGCAGTGCTAGGGCCCGGGACCTTTCACCAGGGGAGCTGTTTTTT.

This clonotype showed up just a few times. The chain recombines TRBV9 with TRBJ2-2; D not resolved. Germline assignment: CDR1 SGDLS and CDR2 YYNGEE. CDR3 length: 12 residues. V lost 0 bases to trimming and J lost 5 bases, with 2 bases between them. The CDR3 spells CASSVETGELFF. DNA of the CDR3: TGTGCCAGCAGCGTAGAGACCGGGGAGCTGTTTTTT. Full variable domain (missing parts from reference TRBV9 and TRBJ2-2): DSGVTQTPKHLITATGQRVTLRCSPRSGDLSVYWYQQSLDQGLQFLIQYYNGEERAKGNILERFSAQQFPDLHSELNLSSLELGDSALYFCASSVETGELFFGEGSRLTVL.

This clonotype was picked up many times. The genes are TRBV29-1 and TRBJ2-3, with 9 nucleotides matching TRBD2. The CDR3 runs 14 residues. V lost 6 bases to trimming and J lost 8 bases; unmatched junction nucleotides: 12. Germline loops: CDR1 SQVTM, CDR2 ANQGSEA. CDR3 in DNA: TGCAGCGTCGGCGGGAGGGCCGGAGGGGGTACGCAGTATTTT. Its protein is CSVGGRAGGGTQYF.

This clonotype was picked up many times. The chain couples TRBV18 to TRBJ1-2; D is perhaps TRBD1 (6 bases). The CDR3 totals 15 residues. The ends were cut back, 4 bases at V and 4 bases at J, with 16 bases in the middle. The V gene's germline CDR1 is KGHSH and CDR2 LQKENI. Here the CDR3 DNA reads TGTGCCAGCTCACTCACCAAAGGGACAACCTATGGCTACACCTTC. Amino acid sequence: CASSLTKGTTYGYTF. The full variable domain, completed using reference TRBV18 and TRBJ1-2, is NAGVMQNPRHLVRRRGQEARLRCSPMKGHSHVYWYRQLPEEGLKFMVYLQKENIIDESGMPKERFSAEFPKEGPSILRIQQVVRGDSAAYFCASSLTKGTTYGYTFGSGTRLTVV.

This clonotype occurred many times. The chain combines TRBV6-2 or TRBV6-3 with TRBJ2-1; 7 bases are a match to TRBD2. With V trimmed by 3 bases and J by 5 bases, 7 bases remained unmatched. CDR1 is MNHEY and CDR2 is SVGEGT in the germline V gene. The CDR3 length is 15 residues. The CDR3 here is CASSYAAGVHNEQFF. The CDR3 region has the DNA TGTGCCAGCAGTTATGCGGCGGGAGTCCACAATGAGCAGTTCTTC.

There are a few counts of this clonotype. The V and J genes are TRBV29-1 and TRBJ2-5, with 10 bases identical to TRBD1. J was trimmed by 5 bases and V by 4 bases; bases with no gene match: 4. Germline values: CDR1 SQVTM, CDR2 ANQGSEA. The CDR3 has 13 residues. CDR3 sequence reads: CSVVGQGLETQYF. The CDR3 DNA reads as TGCAGCGTTGTGGGACAGGGGTTGGAGACCCAGTACTTC.

This clonotype was observed a few times. At one of its ends the junction is not consistent with the germline gene, which may arise from a read error. The chain has TRBV11-2 and TRBJ1-4, with D unresolved. Germline V gene lookup returns CDR1 SGHAT and CDR2 FQNNGV. CDR3 length: 11 residues. The CDR3 DNA reads TGTACCAGCAGCCTTAATGAAAAACTGTTTTTT. This translates into CTSSLNEKLFF.

This clonotype has just a few counts. The chain couples TRBV29-1 to TRBJ1-2; weak D call: TRBD1 (5 bases). Trimming pared 6 bases from V and 7 bases from J, leaving 15 bases between. Germline assignment: CDR1 SQVTM and CDR2 ANQGSEA. The CDR3 sequence is 12 residues long. DNA for the CDR3: TGCAGCGTCCCTATAGGGGCAAGTGGCTACACCTTC. This codes for CSVPIGASGYTF. Full variable domain (missing parts from reference TRBV29-1 and TRBJ1-2): SAVISQKPSRDICQRGTSLTIQCQVDSQVTMMFWYRQQPGQSLTLIATANQGSEATYESGFVIDKFPISRPNLTFSTLTVSNMSPEDSSIYLCSVPIGASGYTFGSGTRLTVV.

This clonotype was counted once. The V gene is TRBV28, the J gene TRBJ2-7, with D maybe TRBD2 (5 bases). The CDR3 sequence is 13 residues long. V gave up 5 bases and J gave up 6 bases, with 14 bases separating them. The germline V gene encodes CDR1 MDHEN and CDR2 SYDVKM. CDR3 nucleotides: TGTGCCAGCAGTCCTTCAACTAGATTCGAGCAGTACTTC. Protein product: CASSPSTRFEQYF. Using reference TRBV28 and TRBJ2-7 for the parts outside the CDR3, the full variable domain is DVKVTQSSRYLVKRTGEKVFLECVQDMDHENMFWYRQDPGLGLRLIYFSYDVKMKEKGDIPEGYSVSREKKERFSLILESASTNQTSMYLCASSPSTRFEQYFGPGTRLTVT.

This chain connects TRBV20-1 to TRBJ2-7; 7 nucleotides match TRBD1. The CDR3 is 12 residues long. The ends lost 5 bases at V and 4 bases at J; junction bases unmatched: 5. Germline CDR1 reads DFQATT; CDR2 reads SNEGSKA (reference sequence). The CDR3 spells CSAEGQLYEQYF. The CDR3 DNA reads TGCAGTGCTGAGGGACAGCTATACGAGCAGTACTTC.

This clonotype has a handful of counts. The rearrangement links TRBV20-1 to TRBJ2-1, with unresolved D. In germline, CDR1 is DFQATT, CDR2 SNEGSKA (reference sequence). This CDR3 is built from 14 residues. V lost 3 bases to trimming and J lost 1 base, with 10 bases between them. The CDR3, as DNA: TGCAGTGCTAGTGACATCCAGTCCTACAATGAGCAGTTCTTC. This encodes CSASDIQSYNEQFF.

The chain links TRBV29-1 to TRBJ2-7; D might be TRBD2 (7 bases). V was shortened by 7 bases and J by 0 bases, with 19 bases between the two germline ends. Germline V lookup: CDR1 SQVTM, CDR2 ANQGSEA. This CDR3 is built from 15 residues. CDR3: CSAQGLADYSYEQYF. In nucleotides, the CDR3 is TGCAGCGCTCAGGGGCTAGCGGACTACTCCTACGAGCAGTACTTC.

The V and J genes are TRBV5-1 and TRBJ2-1, with TRBD1 matching over 11 bases. Germline V gives CDR1 SGHRS, CDR2 YFSETQ. V lost 7 bases and J lost 4; bases outside the gene matches: 1. The CDR3 has 13 residues. The CDR3 bases are TGCGCCAGCTGGGACAGGGGGTACAATGAGCAGTTCTTC. It translates to CASWDRGYNEQFF.

This clonotype was detected many times. V is TRBV6-1 and J is TRBJ2-2; D call uncertain. The CDR3 loop spans 14 amino acids. Deletions cut 2 bases from V and 7 bases from J, with 11 bases between. CDR1 is MNHNS and CDR2 is SASEGT in the germline V gene. CDR3 loop: CASSETQWIGELFF. CDR3 nucleotide sequence: TGTGCCAGCAGTGAAACTCAGTGGATCGGGGAGCTGTTTTTT.

The genes are TRBV5-1 and TRBJ2-2, with 14 bases that match TRBD2. The V and J ends lost 3 bases and 1 base, in that order; junction bases with no gene match: 5. This CDR3 contains 18 residues. CDR1 SGHRS and CDR2 YFSETQ come from the germline V gene. The chain's CDR3 is CASSSGLAGGLNTGELFF. For the CDR3, the DNA is TGCGCCAGCAGCTCCGGACTAGCGGGAGGCCTGAACACCGGGGAGCTGTTTTTT.

This clonotype has ten or more counts. The chain has TRBV28 and TRBJ2-7; possible D gene TRBD2, 6 bases. This CDR3 has 15 amino acids. CDR1 MDHEN and CDR2 SYDVKM come from the germline V gene. Trimming took off 1 base at V and 0 bases at J, with 10 bases between the two ends. The CDR3, as DNA: TGTGCCAGCAGTTTATTAGCGGTGACCTCCTACGAGCAGTACTTC. Protein sequence: CASSLLAVTSYEQYF.